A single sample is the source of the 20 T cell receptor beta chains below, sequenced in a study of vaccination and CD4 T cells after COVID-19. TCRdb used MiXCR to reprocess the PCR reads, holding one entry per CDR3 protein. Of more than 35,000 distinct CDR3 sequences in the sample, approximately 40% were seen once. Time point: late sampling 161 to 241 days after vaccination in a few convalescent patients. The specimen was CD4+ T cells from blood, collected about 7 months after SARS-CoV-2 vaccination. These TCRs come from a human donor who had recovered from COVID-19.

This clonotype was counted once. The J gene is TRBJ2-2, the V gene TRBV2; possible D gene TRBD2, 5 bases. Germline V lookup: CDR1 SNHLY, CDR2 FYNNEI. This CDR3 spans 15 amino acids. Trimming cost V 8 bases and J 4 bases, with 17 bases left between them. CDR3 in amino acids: CASEPMRVSTGELFF. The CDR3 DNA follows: TGTGCCAGCGAACCTATGCGGGTTAGCACCGGGGAGCTGTTTTTT. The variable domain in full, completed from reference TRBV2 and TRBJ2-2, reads EPEVTQTPSHQVTQMGQEVILRCVPISNHLYFYWYRQILGQKVEFLVSFYNNEISEKSEIFDDQFSVERPDGSNFTLKIRSTKLEDSAMYFCASEPMRVSTGELFFGEGSRLTVL.

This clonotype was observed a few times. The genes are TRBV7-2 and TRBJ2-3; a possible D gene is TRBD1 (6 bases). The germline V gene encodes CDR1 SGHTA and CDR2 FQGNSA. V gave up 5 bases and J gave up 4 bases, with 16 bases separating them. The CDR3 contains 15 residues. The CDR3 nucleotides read TGTGCCAGCAGCCGCCAAACAGGGAATCCAGATACGCAGTATTTT. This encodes CASSRQTGNPDTQYF.

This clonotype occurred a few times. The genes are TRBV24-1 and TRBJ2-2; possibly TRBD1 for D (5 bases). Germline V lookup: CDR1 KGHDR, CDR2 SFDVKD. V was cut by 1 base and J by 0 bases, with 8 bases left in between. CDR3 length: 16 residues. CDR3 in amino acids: CATSDFRTPNTGELFF. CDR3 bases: TGTGCCACCAGTGATTTCAGGACACCGAACACCGGGGAGCTGTTTTTT.

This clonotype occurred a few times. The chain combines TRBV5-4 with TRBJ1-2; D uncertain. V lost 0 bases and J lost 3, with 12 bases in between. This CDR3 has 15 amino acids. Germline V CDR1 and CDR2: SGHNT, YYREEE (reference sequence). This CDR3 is CASSLALGSDYGYTF. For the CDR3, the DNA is TGTGCCAGCAGCTTGGCCCTGGGGAGTGACTATGGCTACACCTTC. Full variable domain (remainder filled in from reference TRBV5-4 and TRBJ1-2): ETGVTQSPTHLIKTRGQQVTLRCSSQSGHNTVSWYQQALGQGPQFIFQYYREEENGRGNFPPRFSGLQFPNYSSELNVNALELDDSALYLCASSLALGSDYGYTFGSGTRLTVV.

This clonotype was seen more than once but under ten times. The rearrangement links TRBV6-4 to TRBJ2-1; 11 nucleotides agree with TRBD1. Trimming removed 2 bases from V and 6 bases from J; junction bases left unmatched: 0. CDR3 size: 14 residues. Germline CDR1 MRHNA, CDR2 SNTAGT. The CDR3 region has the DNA TGTGCCAGCAGTGACGGGACAGGGGGCAATGAGCAGTTCTTC. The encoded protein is CASSDGTGGNEQFF.

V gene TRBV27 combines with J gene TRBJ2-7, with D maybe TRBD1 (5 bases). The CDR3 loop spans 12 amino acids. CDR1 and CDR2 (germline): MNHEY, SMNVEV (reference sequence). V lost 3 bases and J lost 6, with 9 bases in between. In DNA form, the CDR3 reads TGTGCCAGCAGTTTTCAAAGGGGCGAGCAGTACTTC. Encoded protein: CASSFQRGEQYF.

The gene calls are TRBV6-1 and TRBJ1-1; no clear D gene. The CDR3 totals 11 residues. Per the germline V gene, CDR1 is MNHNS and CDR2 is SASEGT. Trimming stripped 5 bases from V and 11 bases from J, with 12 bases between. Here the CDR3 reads CASSRETRAFF. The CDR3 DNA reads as TGTGCCAGCAGTCGAGAGACTCGTGCTTTCTTT.

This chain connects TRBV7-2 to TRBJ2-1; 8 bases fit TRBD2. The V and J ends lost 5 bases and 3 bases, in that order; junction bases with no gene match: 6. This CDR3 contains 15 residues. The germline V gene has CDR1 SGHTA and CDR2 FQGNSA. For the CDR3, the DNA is TGTGCCAGCAGCCTGCGGACTAGCAGCTACAATGAGCAGTTCTTC. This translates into CASSLRTSSYNEQFF.

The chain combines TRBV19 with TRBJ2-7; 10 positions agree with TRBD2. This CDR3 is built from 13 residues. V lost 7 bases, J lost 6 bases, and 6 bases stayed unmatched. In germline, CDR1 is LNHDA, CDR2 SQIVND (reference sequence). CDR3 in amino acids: CASKPSGSLEQYF. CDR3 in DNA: TGTGCCAGTAAACCTAGCGGGAGTCTCGAGCAGTACTTC.

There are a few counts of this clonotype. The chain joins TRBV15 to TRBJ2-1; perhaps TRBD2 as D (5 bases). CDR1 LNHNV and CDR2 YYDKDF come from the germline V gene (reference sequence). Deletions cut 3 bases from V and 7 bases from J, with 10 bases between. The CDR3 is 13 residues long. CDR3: CATSRDWENEQFF. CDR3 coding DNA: TGTGCCACCAGCAGGGACTGGGAGAATGAGCAGTTCTTC.

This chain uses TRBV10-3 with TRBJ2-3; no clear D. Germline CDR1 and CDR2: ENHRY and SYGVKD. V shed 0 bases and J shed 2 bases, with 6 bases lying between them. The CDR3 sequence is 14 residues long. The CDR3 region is CAISESLNTDTQYF. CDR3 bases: TGTGCCATCAGTGAGTCCCTTAACACAGATACGCAGTATTTT.

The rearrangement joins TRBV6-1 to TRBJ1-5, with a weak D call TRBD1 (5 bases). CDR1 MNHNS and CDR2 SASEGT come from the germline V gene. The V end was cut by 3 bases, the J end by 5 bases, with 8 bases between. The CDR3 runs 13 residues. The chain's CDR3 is CASSDGADQPQHF. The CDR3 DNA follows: TGTGCCAGCAGTGATGGGGCGGATCAGCCCCAGCATTTT.

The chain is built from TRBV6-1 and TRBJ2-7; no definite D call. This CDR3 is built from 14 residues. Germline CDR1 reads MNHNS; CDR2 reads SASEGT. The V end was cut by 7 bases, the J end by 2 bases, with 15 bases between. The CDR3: CASKTKVFTYEQYF. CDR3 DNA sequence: TGTGCCAGCAAAACCAAAGTTTTTACCTACGAGCAGTACTTC.

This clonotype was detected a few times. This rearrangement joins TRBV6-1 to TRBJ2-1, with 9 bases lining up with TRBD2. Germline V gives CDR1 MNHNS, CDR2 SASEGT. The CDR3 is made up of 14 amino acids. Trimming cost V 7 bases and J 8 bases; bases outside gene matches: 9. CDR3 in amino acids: CASKSSGTNHEQFF. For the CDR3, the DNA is TGTGCCAGCAAATCTAGCGGGACTAACCATGAGCAGTTCTTC.

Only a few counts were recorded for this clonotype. The CDR3, as DNA: TGTGCCAGCAGCTTAACGGAGTTGTGGACAGATACGCAGTATTTT. This translates into CASSLTELWTDTQYF. V usage is TRBV7-2 and J usage is TRBJ2-3, with D unclear. Germline lookup yields CDR1 SGHTA and CDR2 FQGNSA. The CDR3 runs 15 residues. V lost 2 bases and J 3 bases, leaving 12 bases between the germline ends.

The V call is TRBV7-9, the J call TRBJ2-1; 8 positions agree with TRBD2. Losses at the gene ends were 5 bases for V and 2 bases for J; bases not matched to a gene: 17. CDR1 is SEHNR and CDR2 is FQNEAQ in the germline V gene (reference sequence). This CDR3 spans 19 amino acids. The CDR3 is CASSLRGYSGMPPYNEQFF. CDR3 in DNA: TGTGCCAGCAGCCTACGGGGTTATAGCGGGATGCCCCCCTACAATGAGCAGTTCTTC. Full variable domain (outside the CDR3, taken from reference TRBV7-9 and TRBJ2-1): DTGVSQNPRHKITKRGQNVTFRCDPISEHNRLYWYRQTLGQGPEFLTYFQNEAQLEKSRLLSDRFSAERPKGSFSTLEIQRTEQGDSAMYLCASSLRGYSGMPPYNEQFFGPGTRLTVL.

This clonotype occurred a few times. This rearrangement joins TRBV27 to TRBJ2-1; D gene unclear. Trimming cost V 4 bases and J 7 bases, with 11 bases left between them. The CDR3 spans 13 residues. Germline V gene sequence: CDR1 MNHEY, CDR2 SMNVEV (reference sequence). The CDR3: CASSYMTANEQFF. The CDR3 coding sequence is TGTGCCAGCAGTTACATGACCGCTAATGAGCAGTTCTTC.

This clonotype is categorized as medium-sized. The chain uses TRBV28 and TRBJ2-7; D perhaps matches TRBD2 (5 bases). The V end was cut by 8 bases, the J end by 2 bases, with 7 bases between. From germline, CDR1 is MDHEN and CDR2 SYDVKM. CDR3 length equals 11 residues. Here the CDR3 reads CASGLTYEQYF. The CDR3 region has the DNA TGTGCCAGCGGACTGACCTACGAGCAGTACTTC.

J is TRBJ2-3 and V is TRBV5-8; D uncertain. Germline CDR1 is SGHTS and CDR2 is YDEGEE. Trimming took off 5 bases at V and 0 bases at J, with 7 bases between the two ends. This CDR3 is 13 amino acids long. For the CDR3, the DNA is TGTGCCAGCAGGACCTCTAGCACAGATACGCAGTATTTT. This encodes CASRTSSTDTQYF.

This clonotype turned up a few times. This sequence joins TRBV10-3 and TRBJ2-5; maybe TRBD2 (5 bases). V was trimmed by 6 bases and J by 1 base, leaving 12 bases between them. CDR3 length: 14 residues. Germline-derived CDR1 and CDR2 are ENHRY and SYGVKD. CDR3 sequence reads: CAIRPSGIQETQYF. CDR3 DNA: TGTGCCATCAGACCAAGCGGAATCCAAGAGACCCAGTACTTC.